The rows below give T cell receptor beta chains drawn from one sample of a study of cytomegalovirus exposure and HLA in healthy donors. Data came from immunoSEQ multiplex PCR; TCRdb stores just in-frame clones and leaves some out. The sample yields roughly 100,000 clones, about 80% seen once. Sequencing was done on a sample of PBMCs. Source of these receptors: a man aged 25 to 40 in good health and CMV-seronegative. Each CDR3 is given with its conserved first and last residue. Fields, in order: clone size, J gene, V gene, D gene, CDR3 DNA, CDR3 protein. A D gene is named only where the DNA matches it firmly. Only part of the rows carry a size: once, few, many, or a class if the clone is expanded.

-,TRBJ1-5,TRBV4-2,-,TGTGCCAGCAGCCAAGATCACCTGGCTGGCAATCAGCCCCAGCATTTT,CASSQDHLAGNQPQHF
-,TRBJ2-7,TRBV4-3,TRBD2,TGCGCCAGCAGCCCACTAGCGGGGGGCCCCTACGAGCAGTACTTC,CASSPLAGGPYEQYF
few,TRBJ1-2,TRBV6-5,-,TGTGCCAGCAGGCCGGACAGAAACTATGGCTACACCTTC,CASRPDRNYGYTF
-,TRBJ2-3,TRBV9,TRBD2,TGTGCCAGCAGCGTAGCTGTTAGCGGGAACACAGATACGCAGTATTTT,CASSVAVSGNTDTQYF
-,TRBJ1-5,TRBV28,-,TGTGCCAGCAGTTCTCGGGGGGGGTTCGTACAGCCCCAGCATTTT,CASSSRGGFVQPQHF
-,TRBJ2-5,TRBV28,TRBD2,TGTGCCAGCATCTGGGGGCGAGGGAGAGGCGGGAGGCTAGGTGAGACCCAGTACTTC,CASIWGRGRGGRLGETQYF
-,TRBJ1-1,TRBV6-5,-,TGTGCCAGCAGGCGGGACGTGGAGTGGGCTTTT,CASRRDVEWAF
-,TRBJ1-5,TRBV7-2,-,TGTGCCAGCACCGGAGGTACGGCGAATCAGCCCCAGCATTTT,CASTGGTANQPQHF
-,TRBJ2-2,TRBV5-1,-,TGCGCCAGCAGCTTAACAGGATCCGGGGAGCTGTTTTTT,CASSLTGSGELFF
-,TRBJ2-1,TRBV2,TRBD2,TGTGCCAGCAGTGAGGTCGGGAGGGGTCCCCATGAGCAGTTCTTC,CASSEVGRGPHEQFF
-,TRBJ1-4,TRBV5-1,-,TGCGCCAGCAGCTTGGTGCAGGGCCGCCCCGGGGGGGATGAAAAACTGTTTTTT,CASSLVQGRPGGDEKLFF
-,TRBJ2-3,TRBV6-5,TRBD2,TGTGCCAGCAGTCGGACTAGCGGTTCTACAGATACGCAGTATTTT,CASSRTSGSTDTQYF
-,TRBJ2-3,TRBV7-6,TRBD2,TGTGCCAGCAGCTTAGGACTAGCGGGGACCACAGATACGCAGTATTTT,CASSLGLAGTTDTQYF
-,TRBJ2-3,TRBV5-6,TRBD2,TGTGCCAGCAGCTCTAGGGGAGGGGTAACAGATACGCAGTATTTT,CASSSRGGVTDTQYF
once,TRBJ2-3,TRBV5-4,TRBD1,TGTGCCATCGGGACAGTCCTAGGAGATACGCAGTATTTT,CAIGTVLGDTQYF
-,TRBJ2-6,TRBV7-2,-,TGTGCCAGCAGCTTGGGGGGTTCTGGGGCCAACGTCCTGACTTTC,CASSLGGSGANVLTF
-,TRBJ2-7,TRBV7-6,TRBD2,TGTGCCAGCAGCTTGCGGGGGGGAGCGGGAGGGTCCTACGAGCAGTACTTC,CASSLRGGAGGSYEQYF
once,TRBJ2-7,TRBV5-1,TRBD1,TGCGCCAGCAGCTTGAACACAGGGGTCATCTACGAGCAGTACTTC,CASSLNTGVIYEQYF
once,TRBJ2-2,TRBV5-6,TRBD2,TGTGCCAGCAGGGTCCGGGGGGCGAACACCGGGGAGCTGTTTTTT,CASRVRGANTGELFF
-,TRBJ1-1,TRBV29-1,TRBD1,TGCAGCGTTGGGGCAACCGGGACAGGGGTGACTGAAGCTTTCTTT,CSVGATGTGVTEAFF
-,TRBJ2-1,TRBV2,TRBD1,TGTGCCAGCAGCTCGGACAGGGGTCCCTACAATGAGCAGTTCTTC,CASSSDRGPYNEQFF
-,TRBJ1-6,TRBV5-1,-,TGCGCCAGCAGCTCGGGGGGGGGCCTCGGGAATTCACCCCTCCACTTT,CASSSGGGLGNSPLHF
-,TRBJ2-5,TRBV18,-,TGTGCCAGCTCTATCCAGGCGCAAGAGACCCAGTACTTC,CASSIQAQETQYF
-,TRBJ2-2,TRBV9,TRBD2,TGTGCCAGCAGCGTAGTTTTTAGCGGGGGCGGGGAGCTGTTTTTT,CASSVVFSGGGELFF
-,TRBJ2-5,TRBV11-3,-,TGTGCCAGCAGCTTGGGAGTGGCTCAAGAGACCCAGTACTTC,CASSLGVAQETQYF
-,TRBJ2-1,TRBV7-9,-,TGTGCCAGCAGCTTAGACCGGACACGGGGGACCAATGAGCAGTTCTTC,CASSLDRTRGTNEQFF
-,TRBJ2-1,TRBV9,TRBD2,TGTGCCAGCAGCGTAGCTGGACTAGCGGATACCCTTAAAGACAATGAGCAGTTCTTC,CASSVAGLADTLKDNEQFF
-,TRBJ2-2,TRBV19,-,TGTGCCAGTATTCAGCGGAACACCGGGGAGCTGTTTTTT,CASIQRNTGELFF
-,TRBJ1-1,TRBV19,-,TGTGCCAGTAGTATACAATCGGGGACTGAAGCTTTCTTT,CASSIQSGTEAFF
-,TRBJ2-1,TRBV6-1,-,TGTGCCAGCAGTGAAGATCCCTGGCGGCGGGATTCCTACAATGAGCAGTTCTTC,CASSEDPWRRDSYNEQFF
-,TRBJ2-5,TRBV7-6,TRBD1,TGTGCCAGCAGCTCACAGGGGAATCCACAAGAGACCCAGTACTTC,CASSSQGNPQETQYF
-,TRBJ1-1,TRBV2,TRBD1,TGTGCCATGCAGGACAGGGGGGGTGAAGCTTTCTTT,CAMQDRGGEAFF
-,TRBJ2-7,TRBV27,-,TGTGCCAGCAGTTTCTCGGCGGACTACGAGCAGTACTTC,CASSFSADYEQYF
few,TRBJ2-1,TRBV6-4,TRBD2,TGTGCCAGCAGTCTCGGACTAGCGGGTATAAATGAGCAGTTCTTC,CASSLGLAGINEQFF
-,TRBJ1-1,TRBV5-1,-,TGCGCCAGCAGCTTGGGTGGGGGAGGGAACACTGAAGCTTTCTTT,CASSLGGGGNTEAFF
-,TRBJ2-5,TRBV5-1,-,TGCGCCAGCAGCTTGTTCCAGCGAGGACTTCAAGAGACCCAGTACTTC,CASSLFQRGLQETQYF
-,TRBJ2-3,TRBV5-1,TRBD1,TGCGCCAGCAGCCTACGACAGGGGGCTGCAGATACGCAGTATTTT,CASSLRQGAADTQYF
-,TRBJ1-4,TRBV10-1,TRBD1,TGCGCCAGCAGTGAGGGGGGGACAGGGCCTGAAAAACTGTTTTTT,CASSEGGTGPEKLFF
-,TRBJ2-1,TRBV6-1,TRBD2,TGTGCCAGCAGTGCCAGCGGGAAAAACAATGAGCAGTTCTTC,CASSASGKNNEQFF
-,TRBJ2-3,TRBV7-9,TRBD2,TGTGCCAGCAGGGGACTAGCGGGGAGGGGAGATACGCAGTATTTT,CASRGLAGRGDTQYF